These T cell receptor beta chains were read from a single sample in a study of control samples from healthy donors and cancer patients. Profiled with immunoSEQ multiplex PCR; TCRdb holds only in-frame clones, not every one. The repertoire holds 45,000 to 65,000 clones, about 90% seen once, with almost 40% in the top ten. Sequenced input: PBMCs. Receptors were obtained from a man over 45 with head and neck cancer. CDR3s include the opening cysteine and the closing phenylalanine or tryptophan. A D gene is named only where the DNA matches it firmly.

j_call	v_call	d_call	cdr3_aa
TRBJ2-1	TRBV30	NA	CAWSRQSSYNEQFF
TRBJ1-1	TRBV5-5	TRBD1	CASSRGQAWWGEAFF
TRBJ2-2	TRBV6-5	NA	CASSRGGELFF
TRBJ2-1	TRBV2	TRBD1	CASSVDRGIRNEQFF
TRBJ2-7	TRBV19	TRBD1	CASSWDRDPEQYF
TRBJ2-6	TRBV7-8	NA	CASSLHSGANVLTF
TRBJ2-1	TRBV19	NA	CASSTTGSPFGNEQFF
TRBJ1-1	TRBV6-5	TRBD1	CASRPGQGITEAFF
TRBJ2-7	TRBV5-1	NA	CASSFLGGPTYEQYF
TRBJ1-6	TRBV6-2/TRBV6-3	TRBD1	CASSLTTGGYSPLHF
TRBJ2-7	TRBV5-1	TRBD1	CASSLTGDLLEQYF
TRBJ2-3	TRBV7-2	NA	CASSLGPGRVVQYF
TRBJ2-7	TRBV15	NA	CATSRENEAYEQYF
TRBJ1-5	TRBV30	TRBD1	CAWGTGSGTQPQHF
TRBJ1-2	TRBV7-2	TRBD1	CASSDDRENYGYTF
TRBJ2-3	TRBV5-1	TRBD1	CASSSQGAVGTDTQYF
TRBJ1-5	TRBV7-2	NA	CASTSQPGYGNQPQHF
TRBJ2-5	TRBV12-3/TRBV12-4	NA	CASSTQETQYF